The rows below give T cell receptor beta chains drawn from one sample of a study of Ad26.COV2.S vaccination and SARS-CoV-2 variants. TCRdb's table, derived via immunoSEQ multiplex PCR, lists solely in-frame clones and lacks some. The table shows approximately 410,000 clones, with about nine tenths occurring only once. The specimen comprised peripheral blood, sampled in a trial of Ad26.COV2.S vaccine versus placebo. These receptors all stem from a person between 18 and 60 years old who received the Ad26.COV2.S COVID-19 vaccine or a placebo. CDR3s include the opening cysteine and the closing phenylalanine or tryptophan. Fields, in order: D gene, clone size, V gene, J gene, CDR3 protein, CDR3 DNA. D genes are given only for firm matches. Clone size appears in some rows only: once, few, many, or a class for an expanded clone.

d_gene: TRBD1
abundance: .
v_gene: TRBV4-1
j_gene: TRBJ2-7
CDR3aa: CASSPGTGYYEQYF
CDR3nt: TGCGCCAGCAGCCCCGGGACAGGGTACTACGAGCAGTACTTC

d_gene: TRBD2
abundance: .
v_gene: TRBV7-2
j_gene: TRBJ2-2
CDR3aa: CASSFQRGGHAGELFF
CDR3nt: TGTGCCAGCAGCTTCCAGCGGGGGGGCCACGCCGGGGAGCTGTTTTTT

d_gene: .
abundance: once
v_gene: TRBV18
j_gene: TRBJ2-3
CDR3aa: CASSPPLTLTDTQYF
CDR3nt: TGTGCCAGCTCACCACCTCTAACACTCACAGATACGCAGTATTTT

d_gene: .
abundance: .
v_gene: TRBV21-1
j_gene: TRBJ1-4
CDR3aa: CASKKGGVDVANEKLFF
CDR3nt: TGTGCCAGCAAAAAAGGGGGCGTGGACGTGGCTAATGAAAAACTGTTTTTT

d_gene: .
abundance: few
v_gene: TRBV6-6
j_gene: TRBJ1-1
CDR3aa: CASIIWGENTEAFF
CDR3nt: TGTGCCAGCATAATCTGGGGGGAGAACACTGAAGCTTTCTTT

d_gene: .
abundance: .
v_gene: TRBV29-1
j_gene: TRBJ2-1
CDR3aa: CSVELLGHYNEQFF
CDR3nt: TGCAGCGTTGAGTTGTTGGGACACTACAATGAGCAGTTCTTC

d_gene: TRBD2
abundance: .
v_gene: TRBV9
j_gene: TRBJ2-1
CDR3aa: CASTPGGSYNEQFF
CDR3nt: TGTGCCAGCACCCCGGGGGGGTCCTACAATGAGCAGTTCTTC

d_gene: .
abundance: .
v_gene: TRBV11-2
j_gene: TRBJ1-2
CDR3aa: CASSLVINYGYTF
CDR3nt: TGTGCCAGCAGCTTGGTCATCAACTATGGCTACACCTTC

d_gene: .
abundance: .
v_gene: TRBV5-4
j_gene: TRBJ2-4
CDR3aa: CASSLTLGGLNIQYF
CDR3nt: TGTGCCAGCAGCCTGACTCTAGGGGGGCTAAACATTCAGTACTTC

d_gene: TRBD2
abundance: .
v_gene: TRBV6-5
j_gene: TRBJ2-7
CDR3aa: CASRYLAGGTYEQYF
CDR3nt: TGTGCCAGCAGATACCTAGCGGGGGGGACCTACGAGCAGTACTTC

d_gene: TRBD2
abundance: .
v_gene: TRBV4-1
j_gene: TRBJ2-5
CDR3aa: CASSILGLAGETQYF
CDR3nt: TGCGCCAGCAGCATTCTTGGACTAGCTGGAGAGACCCAGTACTTC

d_gene: TRBD2
abundance: .
v_gene: TRBV29-1
j_gene: TRBJ2-1
CDR3aa: CSVEGLTTLDEQFF
CDR3nt: TGCAGCGTTGAGGGACTAACGACGTTGGATGAGCAGTTCTTC

d_gene: .
abundance: .
v_gene: TRBV3-1/TRBV3-2
j_gene: TRBJ2-7
CDR3aa: CASSQATGSVYEQYF
CDR3nt: TGTGCCAGCAGCCAAGCCACAGGGTCAGTCTACGAGCAGTACTTC

d_gene: TRBD1
abundance: .
v_gene: TRBV6-5
j_gene: TRBJ1-2
CDR3aa: CASVGQGAHYGYTF
CDR3nt: TGTGCCAGCGTGGGACAGGGGGCTCACTATGGCTACACCTTC

d_gene: .
abundance: once
v_gene: TRBV28
j_gene: TRBJ1-6
CDR3aa: CASTHSGSPLHF
CDR3nt: TGTGCCAGCACCCATTCGGGGTCACCCCTCCACTTT

d_gene: TRBD2
abundance: .
v_gene: TRBV14
j_gene: TRBJ2-1
CDR3aa: CASSQGRGIYNEQFF
CDR3nt: TGTGCCAGCAGCCAAGGGCGGGGGATCTACAATGAGCAGTTCTTC

d_gene: .
abundance: few
v_gene: TRBV19
j_gene: TRBJ2-7
CDR3aa: CASSMGRSYEQYF
CDR3nt: TGTGCCAGTAGTATGGGCAGATCCTACGAGCAGTACTTC

d_gene: .
abundance: .
v_gene: TRBV30
j_gene: TRBJ1-4
CDR3aa: CAWSVRVVEGNEKLFF
CDR3nt: TGTGCCTGGAGTGTACGAGTAGTGGAGGGAAATGAAAAACTGTTTTTT

d_gene: .
abundance: .
v_gene: TRBV3-1/TRBV3-2
j_gene: TRBJ2-7
CDR3aa: CASSQDLVQYYEQYF
CDR3nt: TGTGCCAGCAGCCAAGATCTGGTTCAGTACTACGAGCAGTACTTC

d_gene: TRBD1
abundance: .
v_gene: TRBV5-6
j_gene: TRBJ1-5
CDR3aa: CASSWGTGGNQPQHF
CDR3nt: TGTGCCAGCAGCTGGGGGACAGGGGGCAATCAGCCCCAGCATTTT

d_gene: .
abundance: .
v_gene: TRBV7-9
j_gene: TRBJ2-5
CDR3aa: CASSDQNQETQYF
CDR3nt: TGTGCCAGCAGCGACCAGAACCAAGAGACCCAGTACTTC

d_gene: .
abundance: .
v_gene: TRBV5-6
j_gene: TRBJ2-2
CDR3aa: CASSLNWGGQSNTGELFF
CDR3nt: TGTGCCAGCAGCTTGAACTGGGGAGGCCAATCGAACACCGGGGAGCTGTTTTTT

d_gene: .
abundance: .
v_gene: TRBV19
j_gene: TRBJ1-2
CDR3aa: CASSMTGQAYVYGYTF
CDR3nt: TGTGCCAGTAGTATGACGGGGCAGGCCTACGTCTATGGCTACACCTTC

d_gene: TRBD1
abundance: .
v_gene: TRBV19
j_gene: TRBJ2-7
CDR3aa: CASQLGTGVSYEQYF
CDR3nt: TGTGCCAGCCAACTCGGGACAGGGGTATCCTACGAGCAGTACTTC

d_gene: TRBD1
abundance: .
v_gene: TRBV30
j_gene: TRBJ1-3
CDR3aa: CAWTTGTLSGNTIYF
CDR3nt: TGTGCCTGGACGACAGGGACGCTCTCTGGAAACACCATATATTTT

d_gene: .
abundance: .
v_gene: TRBV19
j_gene: TRBJ2-5
CDR3aa: CASSAGFQETQYF
CDR3nt: TGTGCCAGTAGTGCCGGGTTTCAAGAGACCCAGTACTTC

d_gene: TRBD1
abundance: .
v_gene: TRBV24-1
j_gene: TRBJ2-1
CDR3aa: CATSEGQRNEQFF
CDR3nt: TGTGCCACCAGTGAGGGACAGAGGAATGAGCAGTTCTTC

d_gene: TRBD1
abundance: .
v_gene: TRBV3-1/TRBV3-2
j_gene: TRBJ1-5
CDR3aa: CPIRTGRGGNQPQHF
CDR3nt: TGTCCGATTCGGACAGGGAGAGGAGGCAATCAGCCCCAGCATTTT